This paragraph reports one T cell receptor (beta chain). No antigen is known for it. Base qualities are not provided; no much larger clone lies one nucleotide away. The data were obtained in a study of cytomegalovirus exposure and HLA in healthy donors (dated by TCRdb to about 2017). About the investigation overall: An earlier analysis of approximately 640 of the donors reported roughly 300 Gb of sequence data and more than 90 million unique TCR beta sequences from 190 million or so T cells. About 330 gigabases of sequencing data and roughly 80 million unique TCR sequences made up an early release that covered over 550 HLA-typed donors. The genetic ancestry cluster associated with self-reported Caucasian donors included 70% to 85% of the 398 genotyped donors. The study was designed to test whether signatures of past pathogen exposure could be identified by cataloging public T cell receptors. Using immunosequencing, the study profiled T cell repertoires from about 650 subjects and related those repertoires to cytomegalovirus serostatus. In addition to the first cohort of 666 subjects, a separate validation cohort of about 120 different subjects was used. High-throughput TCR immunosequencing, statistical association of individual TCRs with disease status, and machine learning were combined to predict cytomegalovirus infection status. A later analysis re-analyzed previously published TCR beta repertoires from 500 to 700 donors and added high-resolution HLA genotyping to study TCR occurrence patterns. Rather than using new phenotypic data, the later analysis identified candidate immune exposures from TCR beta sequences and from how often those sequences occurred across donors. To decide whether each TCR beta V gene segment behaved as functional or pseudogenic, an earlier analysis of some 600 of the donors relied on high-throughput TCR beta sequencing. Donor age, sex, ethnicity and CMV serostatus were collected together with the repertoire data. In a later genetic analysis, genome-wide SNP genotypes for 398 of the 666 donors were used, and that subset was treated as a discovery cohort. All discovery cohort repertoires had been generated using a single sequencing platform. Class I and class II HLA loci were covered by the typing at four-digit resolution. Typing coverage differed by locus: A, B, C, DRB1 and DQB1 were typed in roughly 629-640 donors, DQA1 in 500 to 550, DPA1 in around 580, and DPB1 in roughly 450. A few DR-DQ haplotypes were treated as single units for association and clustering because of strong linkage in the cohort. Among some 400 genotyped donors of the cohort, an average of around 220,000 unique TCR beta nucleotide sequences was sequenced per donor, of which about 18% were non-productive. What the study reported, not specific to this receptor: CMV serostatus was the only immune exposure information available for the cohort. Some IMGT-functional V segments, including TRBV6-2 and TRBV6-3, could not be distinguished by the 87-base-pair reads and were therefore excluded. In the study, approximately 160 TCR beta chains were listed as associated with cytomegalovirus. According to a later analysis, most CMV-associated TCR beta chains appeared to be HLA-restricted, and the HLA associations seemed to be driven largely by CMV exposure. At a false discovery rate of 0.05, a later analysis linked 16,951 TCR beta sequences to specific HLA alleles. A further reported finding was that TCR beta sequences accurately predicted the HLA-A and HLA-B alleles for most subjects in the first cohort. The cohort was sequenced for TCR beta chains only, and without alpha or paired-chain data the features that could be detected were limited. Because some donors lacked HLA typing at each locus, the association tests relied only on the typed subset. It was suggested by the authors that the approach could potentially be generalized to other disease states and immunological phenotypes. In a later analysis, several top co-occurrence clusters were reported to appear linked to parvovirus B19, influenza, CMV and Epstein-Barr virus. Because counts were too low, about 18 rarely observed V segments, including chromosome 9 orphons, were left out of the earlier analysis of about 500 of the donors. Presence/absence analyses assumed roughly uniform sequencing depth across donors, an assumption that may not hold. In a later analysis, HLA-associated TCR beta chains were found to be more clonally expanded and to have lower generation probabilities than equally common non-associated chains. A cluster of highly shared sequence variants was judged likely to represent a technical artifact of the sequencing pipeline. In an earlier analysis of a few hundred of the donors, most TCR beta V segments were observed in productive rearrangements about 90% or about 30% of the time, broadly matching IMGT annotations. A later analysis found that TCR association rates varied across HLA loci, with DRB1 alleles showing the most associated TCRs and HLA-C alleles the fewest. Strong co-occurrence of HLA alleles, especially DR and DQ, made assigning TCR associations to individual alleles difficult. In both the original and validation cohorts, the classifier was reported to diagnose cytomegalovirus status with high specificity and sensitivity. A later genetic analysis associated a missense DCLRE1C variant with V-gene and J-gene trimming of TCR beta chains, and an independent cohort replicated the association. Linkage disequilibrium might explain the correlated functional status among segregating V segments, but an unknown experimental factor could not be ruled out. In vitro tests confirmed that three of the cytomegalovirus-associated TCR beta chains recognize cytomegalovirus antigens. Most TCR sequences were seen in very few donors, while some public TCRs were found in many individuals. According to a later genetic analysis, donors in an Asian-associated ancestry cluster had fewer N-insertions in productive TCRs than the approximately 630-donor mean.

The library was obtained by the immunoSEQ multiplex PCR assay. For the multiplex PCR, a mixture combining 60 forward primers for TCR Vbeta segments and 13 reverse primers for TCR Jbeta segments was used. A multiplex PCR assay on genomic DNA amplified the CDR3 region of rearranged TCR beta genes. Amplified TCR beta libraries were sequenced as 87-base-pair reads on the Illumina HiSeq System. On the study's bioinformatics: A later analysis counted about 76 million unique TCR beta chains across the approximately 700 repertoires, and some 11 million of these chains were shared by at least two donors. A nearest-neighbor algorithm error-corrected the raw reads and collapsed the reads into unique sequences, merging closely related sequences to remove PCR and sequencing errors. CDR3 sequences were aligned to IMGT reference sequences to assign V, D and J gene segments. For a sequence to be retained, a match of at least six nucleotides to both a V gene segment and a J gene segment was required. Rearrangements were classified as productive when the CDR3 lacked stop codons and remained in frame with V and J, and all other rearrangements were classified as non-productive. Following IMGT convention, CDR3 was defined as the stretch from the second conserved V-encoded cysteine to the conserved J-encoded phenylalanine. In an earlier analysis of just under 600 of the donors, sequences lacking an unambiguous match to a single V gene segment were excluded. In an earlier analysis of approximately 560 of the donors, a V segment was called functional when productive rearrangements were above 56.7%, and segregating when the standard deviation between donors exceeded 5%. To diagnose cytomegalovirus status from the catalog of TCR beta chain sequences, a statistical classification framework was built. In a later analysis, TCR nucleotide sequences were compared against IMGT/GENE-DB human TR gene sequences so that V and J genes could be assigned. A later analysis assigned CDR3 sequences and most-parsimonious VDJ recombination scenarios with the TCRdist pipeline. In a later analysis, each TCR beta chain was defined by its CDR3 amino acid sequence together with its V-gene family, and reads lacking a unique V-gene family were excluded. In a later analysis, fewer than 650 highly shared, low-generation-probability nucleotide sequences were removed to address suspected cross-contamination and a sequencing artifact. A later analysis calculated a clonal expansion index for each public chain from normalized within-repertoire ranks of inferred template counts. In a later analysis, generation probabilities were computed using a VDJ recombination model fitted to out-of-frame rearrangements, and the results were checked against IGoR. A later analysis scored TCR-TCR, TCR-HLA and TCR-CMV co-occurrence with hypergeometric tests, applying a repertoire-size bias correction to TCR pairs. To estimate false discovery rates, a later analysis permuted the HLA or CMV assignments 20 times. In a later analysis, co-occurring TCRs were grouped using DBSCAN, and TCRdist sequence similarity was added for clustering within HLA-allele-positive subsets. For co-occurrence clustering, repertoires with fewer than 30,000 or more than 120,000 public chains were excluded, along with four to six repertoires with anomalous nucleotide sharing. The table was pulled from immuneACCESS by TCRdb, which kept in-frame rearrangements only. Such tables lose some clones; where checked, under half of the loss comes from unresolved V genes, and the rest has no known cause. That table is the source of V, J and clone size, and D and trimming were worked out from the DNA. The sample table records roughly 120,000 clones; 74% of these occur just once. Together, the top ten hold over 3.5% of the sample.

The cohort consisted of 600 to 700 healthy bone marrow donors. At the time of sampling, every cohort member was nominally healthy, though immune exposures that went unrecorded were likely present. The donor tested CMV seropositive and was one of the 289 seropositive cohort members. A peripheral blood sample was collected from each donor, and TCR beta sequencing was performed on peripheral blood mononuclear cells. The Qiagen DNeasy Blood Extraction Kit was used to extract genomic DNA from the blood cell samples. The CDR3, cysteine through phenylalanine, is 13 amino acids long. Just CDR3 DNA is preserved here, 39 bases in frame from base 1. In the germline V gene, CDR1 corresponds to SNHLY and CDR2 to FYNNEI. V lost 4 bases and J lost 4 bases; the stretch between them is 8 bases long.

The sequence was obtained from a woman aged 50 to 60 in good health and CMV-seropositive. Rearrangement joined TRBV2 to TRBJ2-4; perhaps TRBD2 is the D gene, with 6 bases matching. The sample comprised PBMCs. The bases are TGTGCCAGCAGTGTGGGACTGAAAAACATTCAGTACTTC. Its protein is CASSVGLKNIQYF.